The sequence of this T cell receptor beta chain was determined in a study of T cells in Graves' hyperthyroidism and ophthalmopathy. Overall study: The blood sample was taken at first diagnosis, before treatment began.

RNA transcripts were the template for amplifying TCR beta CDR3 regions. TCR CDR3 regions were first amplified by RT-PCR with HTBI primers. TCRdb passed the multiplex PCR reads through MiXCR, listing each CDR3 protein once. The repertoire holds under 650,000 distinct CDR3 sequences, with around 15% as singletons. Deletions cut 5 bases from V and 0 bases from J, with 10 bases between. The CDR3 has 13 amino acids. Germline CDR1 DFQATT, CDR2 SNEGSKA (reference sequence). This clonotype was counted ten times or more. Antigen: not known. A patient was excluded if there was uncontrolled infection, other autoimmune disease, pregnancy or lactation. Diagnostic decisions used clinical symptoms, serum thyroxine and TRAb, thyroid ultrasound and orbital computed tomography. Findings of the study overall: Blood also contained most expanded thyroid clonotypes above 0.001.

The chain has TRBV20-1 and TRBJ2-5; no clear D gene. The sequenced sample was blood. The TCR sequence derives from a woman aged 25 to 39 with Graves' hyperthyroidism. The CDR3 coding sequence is TGCAGTGCTGAGATACAGTACCAAGAGACCCAGTACTTC. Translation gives CSAEIQYQETQYF.